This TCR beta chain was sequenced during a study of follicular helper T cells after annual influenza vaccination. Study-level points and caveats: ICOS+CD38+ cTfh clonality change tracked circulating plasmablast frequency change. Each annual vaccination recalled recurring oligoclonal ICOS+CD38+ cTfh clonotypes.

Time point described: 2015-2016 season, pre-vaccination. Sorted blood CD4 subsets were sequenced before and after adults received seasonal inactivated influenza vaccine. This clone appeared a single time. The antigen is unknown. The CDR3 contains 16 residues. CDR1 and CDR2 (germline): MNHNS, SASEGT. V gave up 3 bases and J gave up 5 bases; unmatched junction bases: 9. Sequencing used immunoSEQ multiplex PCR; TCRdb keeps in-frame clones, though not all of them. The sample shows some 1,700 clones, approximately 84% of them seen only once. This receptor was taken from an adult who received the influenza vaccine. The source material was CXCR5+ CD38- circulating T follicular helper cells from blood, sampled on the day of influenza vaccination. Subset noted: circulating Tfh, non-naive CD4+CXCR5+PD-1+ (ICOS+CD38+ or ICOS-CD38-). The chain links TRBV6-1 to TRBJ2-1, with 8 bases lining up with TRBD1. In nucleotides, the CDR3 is TGTGCCAGCAGTGATCGCGGCAGGGGGCTTAACAATGAGCAGTTCTTC. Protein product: CASSDRGRGLNNEQFF.